These 32 T cell receptor beta chains originate from one sample sequenced in a study of cytomegalovirus exposure and HLA in healthy donors. In the PCR, 60 Vbeta and 13 Jbeta primers were used. The protocol was immunoSEQ multiplex PCR, while the TCRdb copy is restricted to in-frame clones and leaves out a portion. The sample carries 130,000 or so clones, 73% recorded once. The sample comprised PBMCs. These receptors were collected from a woman aged 40 to 50 in good health and CMV-seropositive.

Concerning this clone itself: At one end the junction does not follow the germline gene, possibly because of a read error. Other DNA sequences from this sample encode an identical CDR3 as well. The J gene is TRBJ1-1, the V gene TRBV2; D possibly corresponds to TRBD1 (6 bases). CDR3 length: 14 amino acids. CDR1 and CDR2 (germline): SNHLY, FYNNEI. In DNA form, the CDR3 reads TGCGCCAGCGGACAGACAGCAATGCGGGCTGAAGCTTTCTTT. It encodes CASGQTAMRAEAFF.

The rearrangement uses TRBV9 and TRBJ2-2, with D possibly being TRBD1 (6 bases). The CDR3 totals 14 residues. V gave up 3 bases and J gave up 6 bases, with 12 bases separating them. Germline V gene lookup returns CDR1 SGDLS and CDR2 YYNGEE. For the CDR3, the DNA is TGTGCCAGCAGCGCCAGGGGAGACCCCGGGGAGCTGTTTTTT. Translating it yields CASSARGDPGELFF.

The table lists this clone with a count of one. This chain connects TRBV7-2 to TRBJ1-1; the D gene is possibly TRBD1 (5 bases). Trimming left V 1 base short and J 7 bases short, with 13 bases between. Germline V gene lookup returns CDR1 SGHTA and CDR2 FQGNSA. The CDR3 totals 14 residues. The CDR3 here is CASSLEKGPDEAFF. In nucleotides, the CDR3 is TGTGCCAGCAGCTTAGAGAAGGGGCCAGATGAAGCTTTCTTT.

The chain combines TRBV28 with TRBJ1-3; 9 positions agree with TRBD1. Germline V lookup: CDR1 MDHEN, CDR2 SYDVKM. The CDR3 covers 15 residues. After removal of 6 bases from V and 2 bases from J, the junction contained 5 bases not matched to a gene. The chain's CDR3 is CASSTGTGPGNTIYF. As DNA, the CDR3 is TGTGCCAGCAGCACTGGGACAGGGCCTGGAAACACCATATATTTT.

This chain joins TRBV4-2 and TRBJ2-1, with 8 bases that match TRBD1. Germline V gene lookup returns CDR1 LGHNA and CDR2 YNFKEQ. CDR3 size: 19 residues. With V trimmed by 0 bases and J by 7 bases, 17 bases remained unmatched. The CDR3 DNA is TGTGCCAGCAGCCAAGATAGAAGGTTTCGGCAGGGGGCGAAGAATGAGCAGTTCTTC. It specifies CASSQDRRFRQGAKNEQFF.

This rearrangement joins TRBV9 to TRBJ2-2; 7 bases fit TRBD2. Germline V gene data show CDR1 as SGDLS and CDR2 as YYNGEE. V shed 0 bases, J shed 2 bases, and the junction held 7 bases outside the gene matches. The CDR3 contains 17 residues. CDR3 sequence reads: CASSVGLGTKNTGELFF. The CDR3 coding sequence is TGTGCCAGCAGCGTAGGTCTCGGGACTAAAAACACCGGGGAGCTGTTTTTT.

The chain carries TRBV29-1 and TRBJ2-1, with 12 bases that match TRBD2. The CDR3 length is 16 residues. CDR1 SQVTM and CDR2 ANQGSEA come from the germline V gene. V gave up 2 bases and J gave up 3 bases; unmatched junction bases: 5. The CDR3 region has the DNA TGCAGCGTTGAATCCGGACTAGCGGGGAACTACAATGAGCAGTTCTTC. Amino acids: CSVESGLAGNYNEQFF.

CDR3 nucleotide sequence: TGTGCCAGCAGCGTCCCTAGCGGGGGGCTACTGGGCACAGATACGCAGTATTTT. Translating gives CASSVPSGGLLGTDTQYF. The chain couples TRBV7-2 to TRBJ2-3, with 11 bases matching TRBD2. Unmatched junction bases numbered 11, after V lost 5 bases and J lost 1 base. The CDR3 sequence is 18 residues long. Germline values: CDR1 SGHTA, CDR2 FQGNSA.

The chain employs TRBV5-6 and TRBJ2-7; possibly TRBD2 for D (6 bases). Germline-derived CDR1 and CDR2 are SGHDT and YYEEEE. The V and J ends lost 1 base and 1 base respectively, with 15 bases between them. CDR3 size: 16 residues. The CDR3 DNA reads as TGTGCCAGCAGCTTGTTCGAGACTAGTTTATCCTACGAGCAGTACTTC. It specifies CASSLFETSLSYEQYF.

V is TRBV9 and J is TRBJ2-3; 7 bases map to TRBD1. V was pared by 0 bases and J by 2 bases, with 6 bases of the junction left unmatched. CDR3 length equals 16 residues. CDR1 and CDR2 from the germline V gene are SGDLS and YYNGEE. DNA of the CDR3: TGTGCCAGCAGCGTAGTTGGACAGGTTAACACAGATACGCAGTATTTT. Translation: CASSVVGQVNTDTQYF. The full variable domain, rest sourced from reference TRBV9 and TRBJ2-3, is DSGVTQTPKHLITATGQRVTLRCSPRSGDLSVYWYQQSLDQGLQFLIQYYNGEERAKGNILERFSAQQFPDLHSELNLSSLELGDSALYFCASSVVGQVNTDTQYFGPGTRLTVL.

This clone was seen only a few times. The chain is built from TRBV10-3 and TRBJ2-5; D is undetermined. The germline V gene has CDR1 ENHRY and CDR2 SYGVKD. This CDR3 region has 11 residues. V lost 2 bases, J lost 5 bases, and 3 bases lay in between. The CDR3 coding sequence is TGTGCCATCAGTGAGCTGGAGACCCAGTACTTC. Translation gives CAISELETQYF.

The gene calls are TRBV11-1 and TRBJ2-3, with TRBD2 identical over 8 bases. This CDR3 has 17 residues. Losses at the gene ends were 2 bases for V and 2 bases for J; bases not matched to a gene: 9. Germline V gene lookup returns CDR1 SGHAT and CDR2 FQDESV (reference sequence). The CDR3 loop reads CASSLSGGPFLTDTQYF. CDR3 nucleotides: TGTGCCAGCAGCTTATCGGGGGGGCCCTTTCTCACAGATACGCAGTATTTT.

The chain employs TRBV5-6 and TRBJ1-1, with 8 nucleotides matching TRBD1. Germline trimming cut 1 base from V and 3 bases from J; bases unmatched to any gene: 17. Germline V gene lookup returns CDR1 SGHDT and CDR2 YYEEEE. The CDR3 length is 19 residues. Here the CDR3 reads CASSLSGNWAGGPDTEAFF. The CDR3, as DNA: TGTGCCAGCAGCTTGAGCGGGAATTGGGCAGGGGGCCCGGACACTGAAGCTTTCTTT.

The J gene is TRBJ2-2, the V gene TRBV5-5; weak D call: TRBD1 (5 bases). V lost 0 bases to trimming and J lost 3 bases, with 6 bases between them. Germline lookup yields CDR1 SGHKS and CDR2 YYEKEE (reference sequence). The CDR3 is 14 amino acids. The DNA of the CDR3 is TGTGCCAGCAGCTTGGGACAGTACACCGGGGAGCTGTTTTTT. Protein product: CASSLGQYTGELFF. Looking up the rest from reference TRBV5-5 and TRBJ2-2 gives the full variable domain: DAGVTQSPTHLIKTRGQQVTLRCSPISGHKSVSWYQQVLGQGPQFIFQYYEKEERGRGNFPDRFSARQFPNYSSELNVNALLLGDSALYLCASSLGQYTGELFFGEGSRLTVL.

The gene calls are TRBV12-5 and TRBJ2-1, with D possibly TRBD2 on 5 matching bases. This CDR3 region has 12 residues. Trimming removed 8 bases from V and 3 bases from J, with 8 bases in between. Germline CDR1 and CDR2: LGHNT and FRNRAP. DNA for the CDR3: TGTGCTAGTTCTCGGGACTACAATGAGCAGTTCTTC. Residues: CASSRDYNEQFF.

V gene TRBV18 combines with J gene TRBJ2-3, with D maybe TRBD1 (6 bases). V lost 2 bases and J 1 base, leaving 7 bases between the germline ends. The length of the CDR3 is 14 residues. Germline loops: CDR1 KGHSH, CDR2 LQKENI. The CDR3 region is CASSPGGGTDTQYF. The CDR3 nucleotides read TGTGCCAGCTCACCAGGGGGCGGCACAGATACGCAGTATTTT. Full variable domain (remainder filled in from reference TRBV18 and TRBJ2-3): NAGVMQNPRHLVRRRGQEARLRCSPMKGHSHVYWYRQLPEEGLKFMVYLQKENIIDESGMPKERFSAEFPKEGPSILRIQQVVRGDSAAYFCASSPGGGTDTQYFGPGTRLTVL.

The chain joins TRBV5-1 to TRBJ1-4, with TRBD1 as a possible D gene (5 bases). The CDR3 sequence is 15 residues long. Germline CDR1 reads SGHRS; CDR2 reads YFSETQ. Trimming took 4 bases from V and 0 from J, leaving 10 bases between them. This CDR3 is CASSTGGSTNEKLFF. Here the CDR3 DNA reads TGCGCCAGCAGCACCGGGGGATCAACTAATGAAAAACTGTTTTTT.

This clone has a single count. This chain joins TRBV19 and TRBJ1-4, with 10 bases aligning to TRBD1. CDR1 is LNHDA, CDR2 SQIVND, per germline (reference sequence). The junction had 1 base not matched to a gene; V was cut back by 3 bases and J by 6 bases. CDR3 size: 14 residues. DNA for the CDR3: TGTGCCAGTAGTATCGGGACAGGGGATGAAAAACTGTTTTTT. It encodes CASSIGTGDEKLFF.

This sequence joins TRBV5-1 and TRBJ2-1; 8 nucleotides match TRBD1. The CDR3 spans 19 residues. Germline V gives CDR1 SGHRS, CDR2 YFSETQ. V trimming: 1 base; J trimming: 1 base; junction bases outside the gene matches: 13. CDR3 sequence: CASSLNRWQGASSYNEQFF. The DNA for the CDR3 is TGCGCCAGCAGCTTGAACCGTTGGCAGGGGGCTTCATCCTACAATGAGCAGTTCTTC.

The chain is built from TRBV15 and TRBJ2-1, with 13 bases matching TRBD2. Trimming took 2 bases from V and 6 from J; bases not matched to a gene: 7. The CDR3 loop spans 17 amino acids. Per the germline V gene, CDR1 is LNHNV and CDR2 is YYDKDF (reference sequence). The CDR3: CATSRPGTSGGANEQFF. The CDR3 DNA follows: TGTGCCACCAGCAGACCAGGTACTAGCGGGGGGGCCAATGAGCAGTTCTTC. The full variable domain, with the rest looked up from reference TRBV15 and TRBJ2-1, is DAMVIQNPRYQVTQFGKPVTLSCSQTLNHNVMYWYQQKSSQAPKLLFHYYDKDFNNEADTPDNFQSRRPNTSFCFLDIRSPGLGDTAMYLCATSRPGTSGGANEQFFGPGTRLTVL.

The gene calls are TRBV28 and TRBJ2-3; the match to TRBD2 covers 12 bases. The CDR3 has 17 amino acids. Germline assignment: CDR1 MDHEN and CDR2 SYDVKM. With 8 bases clipped from V and 4 bases from J, the junction kept 13 bases outside the gene matches. The CDR3 region is CASVFSSGGVSADTQYF. For the CDR3, the DNA is TGTGCCAGCGTCTTCTCTAGCGGGGGGGTTTCGGCAGATACGCAGTATTTT.

For this clone: The same CDR3 is also encoded by other DNA sequences in this sample. J is TRBJ1-2 and V is TRBV28; D might be TRBD1 (5 bases). The CDR3 is 12 amino acids. The V gene's germline CDR1 is MDHEN and CDR2 SYDVKM. The V and J ends lost 2 bases and 4 bases respectively, with 5 bases between them. DNA of the CDR3: TGTGCCAGCAGTTTACAGGGCTATGGCTACACCTTC. It translates to CASSLQGYGYTF.

The J gene is TRBJ1-2, the V gene TRBV27; possible D gene TRBD1, 5 bases. The length of the CDR3 is 13 residues. Trimming took 3 bases from V and 3 from J, leaving 8 bases between them. Germline CDR1 is MNHEY and CDR2 is SMNVEV (reference sequence). CDR3 sequence (DNA): TGTGCCAGCAGTTTCAGGGTGGACTATGGCTACACCTTC. This gives the protein CASSFRVDYGYTF.

CDR3 coding DNA: TGTGCCTGGAGGGGGACTGGGAGGGGCCACGAGCAGTACTTC. Protein product: CAWRGTGRGHEQYF. V gene TRBV30 combines with J gene TRBJ2-7, with 7 bases lining up with TRBD2. Germline V gene lookup returns CDR1 GTSNPN and CDR2 SVGIG (reference sequence). Losses at the gene ends were 3 bases for V and 5 bases for J; bases not matched to a gene: 10. This CDR3 spans 14 amino acids.

V is TRBV30 and J is TRBJ1-6; 8 bases match TRBD1. This CDR3 comprises 15 residues. V dropped 4 bases and J dropped 8; count of bases not matched to a gene: 10. Germline CDR1 GTSNPN, CDR2 SVGIG (reference sequence). The CDR3 DNA is TGTGCCTGGAAACCCATGGACAGGGAGGATTCACCCCTCCACTTT. Amino acid sequence: CAWKPMDREDSPLHF.

This chain connects TRBV2 to TRBJ2-7, with D possibly TRBD1 on 6 matching bases. Germline V gene lookup returns CDR1 SNHLY and CDR2 FYNNEI. Trimming removed 4 bases at V and 7 bases at J, with 14 bases between. The CDR3 runs to 13 residues. The CDR3, as DNA: TGTGCCAGCAGTGTACGGGGCCAGGGGGAGCAGTACTTC. This encodes CASSVRGQGEQYF.

On this clone itself: Sequence at one end of the junction differs from germline and may be a read error. Other DNA sequences in this specimen translate into the identical CDR3. The chain employs TRBV7-9 and TRBJ2-4, with a possible D match to TRBD2 (6 bases). The germline CDR1 and CDR2 sequences are SEHNR and FQNEAQ (reference sequence). The CDR3 is 15 residues long. This CDR3 is CASSSGGVAKNIQYF. The CDR3 coding sequence is TGTGCTAGCAGCTCCGGCGGGGTAGCCAAAAACATTCAGTACTTC.

In this sample, this clone turned up once. CDR3 protein: CASRAVAGGFYEQYF. The CDR3 DNA reads TGTGCCAGCAGGGCCGTAGCGGGAGGGTTCTACGAGCAGTACTTC. V gene TRBV6-5 combines with J gene TRBJ2-7; 11 bases line up with TRBD2. J was trimmed by 3 bases and V by 6 bases; bases with no gene match: 7. The germline gives CDR1 MNHEY, CDR2 SVGAGI. The CDR3 is 15 amino acids.

This sequence joins TRBV5-6 and TRBJ2-7; possible D gene TRBD1, 6 bases. Deletions cut 4 bases from V and 1 base from J, with 18 bases between. The CDR3 loop spans 16 amino acids. Germline V gene lookup returns CDR1 SGHDT and CDR2 YYEEEE. The CDR3 bases are TGTGCCAGCAGCCCAACCTCGGGACACATATCCTACGAGCAGTACTTC. Translating gives CASSPTSGHISYEQYF. The full variable domain, completed using reference TRBV5-6 and TRBJ2-7, is DAGVTQSPTHLIKTRGQQVTLRCSPKSGHDTVSWYQQALGQGPQFIFQYYEEEERQRGNFPDRFSGHQFPNYSSELNVNALLLGDSALYLCASSPTSGHISYEQYFGPGTRLTVT.

V is TRBV7-9 and J is TRBJ2-1; D is possibly TRBD1 (6 bases). CDR1 SEHNR and CDR2 FQNEAQ come from the germline V gene (reference sequence). The V and J ends lost 3 bases and 5 bases respectively, with 11 bases between them. The CDR3 covers 14 residues. The CDR3 nucleotides read TGTGCCAGCAGCTTTTCGCAGGGGAACAATGAGCAGTTCTTC. Amino acid sequence: CASSFSQGNNEQFF. The whole variable domain, filled in from reference TRBV7-9 and TRBJ2-1, reads DTGVSQNPRHKITKRGQNVTFRCDPISEHNRLYWYRQTLGQGPEFLTYFQNEAQLEKSRLLSDRFSAERPKGSFSTLEIQRTEQGDSAMYLCASSFSQGNNEQFFGPGTRLTVL.

This clone was detected only once. The gene calls are TRBV10-3 and TRBJ1-2, with D possibly being TRBD1 (5 bases). With 6 bases removed from V and 4 bases from J, the gap between germline ends came to 21 bases. Germline-derived CDR1 and CDR2 are ENHRY and SYGVKD. This CDR3 region has 16 residues. This chain's CDR3 is CAISTLGWQGGYGYTF. The CDR3, as DNA: TGTGCCATCAGCACTCTCGGCTGGCAGGGCGGCTATGGCTACACCTTC.

The genes are TRBV28 and TRBJ1-2; D may be TRBD1 (5 bases). V lost 2 bases and J 3 bases, leaving 13 bases between the germline ends. Germline lookup yields CDR1 MDHEN and CDR2 SYDVKM. The CDR3 covers 15 residues. CDR3 sequence reads: CASSLGAGTDYGYTF. In DNA form, the CDR3 reads TGTGCCAGCAGTTTAGGGGCAGGGACTGACTATGGCTACACCTTC.